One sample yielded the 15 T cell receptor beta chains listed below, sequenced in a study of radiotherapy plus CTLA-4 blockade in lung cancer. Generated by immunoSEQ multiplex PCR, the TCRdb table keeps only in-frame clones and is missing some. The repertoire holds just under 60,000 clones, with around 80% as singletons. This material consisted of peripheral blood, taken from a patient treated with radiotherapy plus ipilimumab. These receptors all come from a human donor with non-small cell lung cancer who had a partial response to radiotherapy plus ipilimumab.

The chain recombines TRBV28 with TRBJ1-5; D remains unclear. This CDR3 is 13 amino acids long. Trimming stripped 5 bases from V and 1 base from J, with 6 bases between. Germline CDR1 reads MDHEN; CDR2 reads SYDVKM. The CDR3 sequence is CASSPQSNQPQHF. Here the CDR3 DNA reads TGTGCCAGCAGTCCCCAGAGCAATCAGCCCCAGCATTTT.

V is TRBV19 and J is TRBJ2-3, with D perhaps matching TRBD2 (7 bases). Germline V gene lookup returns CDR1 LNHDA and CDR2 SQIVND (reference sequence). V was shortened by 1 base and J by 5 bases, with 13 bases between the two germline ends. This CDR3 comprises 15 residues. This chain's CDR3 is CASSIGGGGGDTQYF. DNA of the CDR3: TGTGCCAGTAGTATAGGAGGCGGGGGCGGAGATACGCAGTATTTT.

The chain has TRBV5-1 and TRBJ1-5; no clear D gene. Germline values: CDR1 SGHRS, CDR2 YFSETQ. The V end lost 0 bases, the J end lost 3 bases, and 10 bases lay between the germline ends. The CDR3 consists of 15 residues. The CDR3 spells CASSLDPADNQPQHF. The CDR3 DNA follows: TGCGCCAGCAGCTTGGACCCGGCGGACAATCAGCCCCAGCATTTT. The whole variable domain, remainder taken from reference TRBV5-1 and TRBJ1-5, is KAGVTQTPRYLIKTRGQQVTLSCSPISGHRSVSWYQQTPGQGLQFLFEYFSETQRNKGNFPGRFSGRQFSNSRSEMNVSTLELGDSALYLCASSLDPADNQPQHFGDGTRLSIL.

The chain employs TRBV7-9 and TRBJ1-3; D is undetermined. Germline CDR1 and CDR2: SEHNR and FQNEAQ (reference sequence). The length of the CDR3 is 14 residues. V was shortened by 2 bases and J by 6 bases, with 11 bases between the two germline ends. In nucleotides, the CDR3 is TGTGCCAGCAGCTTAATCCAGACACAAAACACCATATATTTT. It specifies CASSLIQTQNTIYF.

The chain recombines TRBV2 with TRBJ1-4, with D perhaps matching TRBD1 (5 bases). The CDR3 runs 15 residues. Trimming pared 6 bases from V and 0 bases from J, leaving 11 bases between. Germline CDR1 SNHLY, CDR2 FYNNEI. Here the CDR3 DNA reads TGTGCCAGCAGGATGACAGCCGCAACTAATGAAAAACTGTTTTTT. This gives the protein CASRMTAATNEKLFF.

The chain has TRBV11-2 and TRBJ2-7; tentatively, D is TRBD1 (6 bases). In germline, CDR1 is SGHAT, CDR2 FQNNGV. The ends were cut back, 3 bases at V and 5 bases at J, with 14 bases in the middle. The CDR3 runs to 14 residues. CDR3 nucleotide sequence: TGTGCCAGCAGCTTCGGATCAGGGGACAACGAGCAGTACTTC. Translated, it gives CASSFGSGDNEQYF.

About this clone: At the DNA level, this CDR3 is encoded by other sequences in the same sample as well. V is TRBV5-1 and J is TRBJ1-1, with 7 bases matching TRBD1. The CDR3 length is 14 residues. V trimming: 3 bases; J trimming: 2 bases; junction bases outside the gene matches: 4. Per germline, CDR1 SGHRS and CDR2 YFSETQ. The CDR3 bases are TGCGCCAGCAGCTCGGGACAGCCAAACACTGAAGCTTTCTTT. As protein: CASSSGQPNTEAFF.

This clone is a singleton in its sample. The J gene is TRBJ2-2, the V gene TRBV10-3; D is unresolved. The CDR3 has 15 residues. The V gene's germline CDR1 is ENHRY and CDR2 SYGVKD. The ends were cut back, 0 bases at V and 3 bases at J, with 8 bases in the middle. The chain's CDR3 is CAISESSRYTGELFF. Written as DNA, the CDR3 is TGTGCCATCAGTGAGTCGTCGAGGTACACCGGGGAGCTGTTTTTT.

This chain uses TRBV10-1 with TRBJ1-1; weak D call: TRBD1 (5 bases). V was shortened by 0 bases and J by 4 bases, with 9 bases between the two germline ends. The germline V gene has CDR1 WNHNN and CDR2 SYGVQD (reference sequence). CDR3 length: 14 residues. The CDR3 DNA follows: TGCGCCAGCAGTGAGTCGGGGGAGGGCACTGAAGCTTTCTTT. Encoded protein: CASSESGEGTEAFF.

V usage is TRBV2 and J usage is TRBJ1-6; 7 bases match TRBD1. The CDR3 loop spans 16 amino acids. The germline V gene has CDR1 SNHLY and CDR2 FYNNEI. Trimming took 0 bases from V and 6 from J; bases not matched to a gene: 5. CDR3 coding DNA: TGTGCCAGCAGTGAAGCCACTACAGGGGCTAATTCACCCCTCCACTTT. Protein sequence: CASSEATTGANSPLHF. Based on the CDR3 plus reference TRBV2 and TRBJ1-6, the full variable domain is EPEVTQTPSHQVTQMGQEVILRCVPISNHLYFYWYRQILGQKVEFLVSFYNNEISEKSEIFDDQFSVERPDGSNFTLKIRSTKLEDSAMYFCASSEATTGANSPLHFGNGTRLTVT.

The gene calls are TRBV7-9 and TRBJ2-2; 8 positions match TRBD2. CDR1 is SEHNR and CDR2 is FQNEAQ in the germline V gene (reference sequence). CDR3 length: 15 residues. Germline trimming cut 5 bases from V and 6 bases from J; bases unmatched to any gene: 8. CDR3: CASSPMGLEAGELFF. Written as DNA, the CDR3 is TGTGCCAGCAGCCCAATGGGACTAGAGGCCGGGGAGCTGTTTTTT.

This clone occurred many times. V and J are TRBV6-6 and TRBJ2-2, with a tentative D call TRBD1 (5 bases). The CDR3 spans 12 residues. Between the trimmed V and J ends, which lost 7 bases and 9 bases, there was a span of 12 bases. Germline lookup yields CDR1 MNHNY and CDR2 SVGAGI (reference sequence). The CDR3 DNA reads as TGTGCCAGCACCGAGGACAAACGGGAGCTGTTTTTT. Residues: CASTEDKRELFF.

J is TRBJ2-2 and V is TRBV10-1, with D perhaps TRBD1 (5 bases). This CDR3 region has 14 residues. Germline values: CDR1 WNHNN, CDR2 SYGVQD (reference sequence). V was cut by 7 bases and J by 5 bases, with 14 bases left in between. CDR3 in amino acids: CASIPREWTGELFF. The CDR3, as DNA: TGCGCCAGCATACCCAGGGAATGGACCGGGGAGCTGTTTTTT.

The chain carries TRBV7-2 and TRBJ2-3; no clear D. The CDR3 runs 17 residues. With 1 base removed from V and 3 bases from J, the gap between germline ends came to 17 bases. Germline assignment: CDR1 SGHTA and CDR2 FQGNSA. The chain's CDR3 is CASSLVVFAVRTDTQYF. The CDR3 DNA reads TGTGCCAGCAGCTTAGTGGTCTTTGCGGTCCGAACAGATACGCAGTATTTT.

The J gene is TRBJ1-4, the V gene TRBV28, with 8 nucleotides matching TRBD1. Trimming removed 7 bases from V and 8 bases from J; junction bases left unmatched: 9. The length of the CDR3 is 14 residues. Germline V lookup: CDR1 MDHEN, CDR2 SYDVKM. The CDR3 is CASTQTGVGEKLFF. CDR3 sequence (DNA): TGTGCCAGCACCCAGACAGGGGTGGGCGAAAAACTGTTTTTT.